Below, 20 T cell receptor beta chains from the same sample are listed, as sequenced in a study of blood T cell repertoires in COVID-19. Generated by immunoSEQ multiplex PCR, the TCRdb table keeps only in-frame clones and is missing some. The sample shows around 78,000 clones, about 81% of them seen only once. The sequenced sample consisted of peripheral blood. These receptors all stem from a human donor in a cohort sampled during active COVID-19.

V gene TRBV5-4 combines with J gene TRBJ1-2; 7 bases align to TRBD1. V lost 0 bases, J lost 4 bases, and 3 bases stayed unmatched. The CDR3 is 14 residues long. The germline CDR1 and CDR2 sequences are SGHNT and YYREEE (reference sequence). CDR3 sequence (DNA): TGTGCCAGCAGCTTGGGGGGACAGCTCTATGGCTACACCTTC. Amino acids: CASSLGGQLYGYTF.

V gene TRBV5-1 combines with J gene TRBJ1-1; D is ambiguous. V was clipped by 2 bases and J by 1 base, with 6 bases between them. The V gene's germline CDR1 is SGHRS and CDR2 YFSETQ. The CDR3 has 13 residues. The CDR3 DNA sequence: TGCGCCAGCAGCTTCGCACAGAACACTGAAGCTTTCTTT. Protein product: CASSFAQNTEAFF.

The chain uses TRBV5-4 and TRBJ1-6; 11 positions agree with TRBD1. Looked up from germline, CDR1 is SGHNT and CDR2 is YYREEE (reference sequence). CDR3 size: 16 residues. With 4 bases clipped from V and 7 bases from J, the junction kept 7 bases outside the gene matches. As DNA, the CDR3 is TGTGCCAGCAGCGCGGAGAGGGACAGGGGGAATTCACCCCTCCACTTT. As protein: CASSAERDRGNSPLHF.

This clone was observed once. The gene calls are TRBV14 and TRBJ1-2; 8 bases match TRBD1. This CDR3 has 12 residues. Germline assignment: CDR1 SGHDN and CDR2 FVKESK. The J segment lost 9 bases and the V segment lost 5 bases, leaving 5 bases of the junction unmatched. The CDR3 is CASSAGDRSYTF. The CDR3, as DNA: TGTGCCAGCAGCGCGGGGGACAGGAGCTACACCTTC.

V and J are TRBV7-9 and TRBJ1-1; the match to TRBD1 covers 11 bases. This CDR3 has 15 residues. Germline CDR1 is SEHNR and CDR2 is FQNEAQ (reference sequence). The V gene end was trimmed by 1 base and the J gene end by 4 bases; junction bases not matched to a gene: 2. CDR3 DNA: TGTGCCAGCAGCTTAGGTGGGACAGGGGGCACTGAAGCTTTCTTT. It translates to CASSLGGTGGTEAFF.

V is TRBV29-1 and J is TRBJ1-1, with D possibly TRBD1 on 6 matching bases. The CDR3 extends over 12 amino acids. Germline V gene lookup returns CDR1 SQVTM and CDR2 ANQGSEA. Trimming shortened V by 6 bases and J by 4 bases, and 12 bases separated the two germline ends. CDR3 nucleotides: TGCAGCGTGGAGGGGGGGCCCACTGAAGCTTTCTTT. Its protein is CSVEGGPTEAFF.

This clone turned up a few times. The rearrangement joins TRBV4-2 to TRBJ2-7, with TRBD1 as a possible D gene (5 bases). There are 13 residues in the CDR3. Germline lookup yields CDR1 LGHNA and CDR2 YNFKEQ. Trimming took off 1 base at V and 9 bases at J, with 13 bases between the two ends. DNA of the CDR3: TGTGCCAGCAGCCAAGGGGCAAGCAGGGCGCAGTACTTC. Amino acids: CASSQGASRAQYF.

The genes are TRBV11-2 and TRBJ2-5, with a possible D match to TRBD1 (6 bases). The CDR3 runs 15 residues. The V gene's germline CDR1 is SGHAT and CDR2 FQNNGV. Trimming took 7 bases from V and 2 from J, leaving 17 bases between them. CDR3: CASTRISTGQETQYF. The CDR3 DNA sequence: TGTGCCAGCACCCGCATATCTACAGGGCAAGAGACCCAGTACTTC.

CDR3 coding DNA: TGTGCCACCCGGACTGGGGAAGAGACCCAGTACTTC. It specifies CATRTGEETQYF. The rearrangement joins TRBV7-9 to TRBJ2-5; tentative D call: TRBD2 (5 bases). V was pared by 10 bases and J by 3 bases, with 12 bases between. This CDR3 spans 12 amino acids. Germline CDR1 reads SEHNR; CDR2 reads FQNEAQ (reference sequence).

J is TRBJ2-3 and V is TRBV4-1; TRBD2 agrees at 7 bases. This CDR3 contains 15 residues. Germline CDR1 is MGHRA and CDR2 is YSYEKL. The J segment lost 5 bases and the V segment lost 0 bases, leaving 5 bases of the junction unmatched. DNA for the CDR3: TGCGCCAGCAGCCAAGATGGGACGGGGGGAGATACGCAGTATTTT. It specifies CASSQDGTGGDTQYF.

Only a few counts were recorded for this clone. V and J are TRBV6-5 and TRBJ1-5; TRBD1 matches at 8 bases. This CDR3 is built from 15 residues. V shed 5 bases and J 3 bases; nucleotides not matched to a gene: 6. Looked up from germline, CDR1 is MNHEY and CDR2 is SVGAGI. The CDR3 spells CASSRDRGPNQPQHF. CDR3 bases: TGTGCCAGCAGTCGCGACAGGGGCCCCAATCAGCCCCAGCATTTT.

The chain carries TRBV5-6 and TRBJ2-7; possibly TRBD2 for D (6 bases). The germline gives CDR1 SGHDT, CDR2 YYEEEE. V was clipped by 4 bases and J by 2 bases, with 16 bases between them. The CDR3 has 15 amino acids. CDR3 protein: CASSIEGTSTYEQYF. The CDR3 nucleotides read TGTGCCAGCAGCATCGAAGGGACTTCGACCTACGAGCAGTACTTC. Filled out from reference TRBV5-6 and TRBJ2-7, the complete variable domain reads DAGVTQSPTHLIKTRGQQVTLRCSPKSGHDTVSWYQQALGQGPQFIFQYYEEEERQRGNFPDRFSGHQFPNYSSELNVNALLLGDSALYLCASSIEGTSTYEQYFGPGTRLTVT.

Only a few counts were recorded for this clone. This sequence joins TRBV5-1 and TRBJ1-1, with TRBD1 matching over 11 bases. The trim removed 4 bases at V and 3 bases at J, leaving 5 bases unmatched. Germline loops: CDR1 SGHRS, CDR2 YFSETQ. The CDR3 totals 15 residues. As DNA, the CDR3 is TGCGCCAGCAGCGACCCGGGACAGGGGGACACTGAAGCTTTCTTT. Translating gives CASSDPGQGDTEAFF.

The V and J genes are TRBV30 and TRBJ1-4, with D possibly TRBD1 on 5 matching bases. CDR3 length: 13 residues. Trimming took off 5 bases at V and 7 bases at J, with 14 bases between the two ends. The germline gives CDR1 GTSNPN, CDR2 SVGIG (reference sequence). CDR3: CAWQGGTREKLFF. The CDR3 bases are TGTGCCTGGCAGGGTGGTACTCGTGAAAAACTGTTTTTT.

The rearrangement links TRBV6-1 to TRBJ2-5; 7 positions agree with TRBD1. J was trimmed by 7 bases and V by 3 bases; bases with no gene match: 11. The CDR3 runs to 15 residues. Looked up from germline, CDR1 is MNHNS and CDR2 is SASEGT. For the CDR3, the DNA is TGTGCCAGCAGTGAGCAAATGACAGGGTCAGGGACCCAGTACTTC. Protein product: CASSEQMTGSGTQYF.

This chain links TRBV6-1 with TRBJ1-4; D gene unclear. Between the trimmed V and J ends, which lost 2 bases and 4 bases, there was a span of 5 bases. Germline-derived CDR1 and CDR2 are MNHNS and SASEGT. The CDR3 spans 13 residues. Written as DNA, the CDR3 is TGTGCCAGCAGTGAAATCAGTAATGAAAAACTGTTTTTT. Translated: CASSEISNEKLFF.

The chain couples TRBV4-2 to TRBJ1-2; D is unresolved. The CDR3 has 15 residues. Trimming removed 1 base from V and 6 bases from J, with 15 bases in between. Germline V gene lookup returns CDR1 LGHNA and CDR2 YNFKEQ. The CDR3 sequence is CASSQVFGEKHGYTF. In DNA form, the CDR3 reads TGTGCCAGCAGCCAAGTTTTCGGGGAGAAACATGGCTACACCTTC.

V and J are TRBV7-9 and TRBJ1-6; possibly TRBD1 for D (5 bases). V was clipped by 1 base and J by 12 bases, with 13 bases between them. The CDR3 extends over 14 amino acids. Germline V gene data show CDR1 as SEHNR and CDR2 as FQNEAQ (reference sequence). DNA for the CDR3: TGTGCCAGCAGCTTAGAAGTAGGGGCCGGACCCCTCCACTTT. Its protein product is CASSLEVGAGPLHF.

This rearrangement joins TRBV20-1 to TRBJ1-1, with D hard to call. The CDR3 runs to 13 residues. CDR1 is DFQATT, CDR2 SNEGSKA, per germline (reference sequence). Trimming shortened V by 3 bases and J by 6 bases, and 14 bases separated the two germline ends. The CDR3 DNA is TGCAGTGCTAGTCAGGTCGCACGGTCTGAAGCTTTCTTT. Its translation is CSASQVARSEAFF.

The J gene is TRBJ1-1, the V gene TRBV3-1 (or the pseudogene TRBV3-2); TRBD1 is a possible D gene (6 bases). CDR3 length: 14 amino acids. The germline V gene encodes CDR1 LGHDT and CDR2 YNNKEL (reference sequence). The V end lost 4 bases, the J end lost 10 bases, and 19 bases lay between the germline ends. CDR3 protein: CASSLSSQGIRAFF. Here the CDR3 DNA reads TGTGCCAGCAGCCTATCATCACAGGGAATAAGAGCTTTCTTT.